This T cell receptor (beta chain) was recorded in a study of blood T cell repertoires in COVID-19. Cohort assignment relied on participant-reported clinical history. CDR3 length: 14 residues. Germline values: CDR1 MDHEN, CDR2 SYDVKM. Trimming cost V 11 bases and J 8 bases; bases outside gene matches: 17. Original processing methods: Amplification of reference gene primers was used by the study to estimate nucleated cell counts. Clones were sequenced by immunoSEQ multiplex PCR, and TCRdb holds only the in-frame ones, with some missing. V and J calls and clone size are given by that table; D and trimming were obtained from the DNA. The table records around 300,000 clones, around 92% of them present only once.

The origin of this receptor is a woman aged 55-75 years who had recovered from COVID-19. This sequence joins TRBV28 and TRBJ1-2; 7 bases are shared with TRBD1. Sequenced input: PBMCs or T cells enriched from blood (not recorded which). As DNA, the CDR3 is TGTGCCTCTCACTCCGGGACAGCTTATCGGGGCTACACCTTC. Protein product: CASHSGTAYRGYTF.